This T cell receptor beta chain was documented in a study of read filtering for tumor transcriptome and immune sequencing. General observations from the study: Approximately 82% of IR-seq clonotypes had one read, totaling around 3.4% of reads; RNA-seq: about 69% and 49%. Without single-read clonotypes, shared clonotype proportions correlated more between IR-seq and RNA-seq. Compared with RNA-seq, IR-seq gave much higher clonotype depth and reliability.

Trimming took off 1 base at V and 5 bases at J, with 14 bases between the two ends. The CDR3 length is 15 residues. Germline V CDR1 and CDR2: MNHNS, SASEGT. Molecular barcoded adaptors covering alpha/delta and beta/gamma chains were used on approximately 400 ng RNA. TCRdb recomputed calls from the reads with MiXCR, one row per CDR3 protein. Here the sample spans some 40,000 distinct CDR3 sequences, roughly 10% being singletons. This clonotype was seen at least ten times. Its antigen remains unidentified. At the time of active disease, bone marrow was collected from every patient. Source material: a population of CD138-negative cells sorted from bone marrow. J is TRBJ2-5 and V is TRBV6-1, with D maybe TRBD1 (5 bases). This clonotype originated in a donor aged 40 or older with multiple myeloma. The CDR3 loop is CASSEGQGRSETQYF. The CDR3 nucleotides are TGTGCCAGCAGTGAAGGGCAGGGTAGGTCGGAGACCCAGTACTTC.